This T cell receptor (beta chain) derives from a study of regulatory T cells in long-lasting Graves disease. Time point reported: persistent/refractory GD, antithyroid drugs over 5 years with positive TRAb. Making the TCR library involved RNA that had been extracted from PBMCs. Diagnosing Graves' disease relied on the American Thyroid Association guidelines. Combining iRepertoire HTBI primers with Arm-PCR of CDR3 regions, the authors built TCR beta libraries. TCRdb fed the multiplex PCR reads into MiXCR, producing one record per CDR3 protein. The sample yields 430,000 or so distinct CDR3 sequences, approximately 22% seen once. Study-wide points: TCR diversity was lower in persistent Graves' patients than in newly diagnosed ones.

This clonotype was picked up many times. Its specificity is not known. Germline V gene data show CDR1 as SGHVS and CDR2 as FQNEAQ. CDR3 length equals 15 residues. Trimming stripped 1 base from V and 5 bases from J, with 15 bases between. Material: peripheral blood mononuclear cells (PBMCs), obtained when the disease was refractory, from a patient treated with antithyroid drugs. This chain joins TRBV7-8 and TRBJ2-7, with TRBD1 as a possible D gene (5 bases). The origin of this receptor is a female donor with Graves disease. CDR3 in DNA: TGTGCCAGCAGCTTAGTTTATCAGGGTTTCGACGAGCAGTACTTC. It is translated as CASSLVYQGFDEQYF.